This entry concerns a single T cell receptor (beta chain). Profiling relied on immunoSEQ multiplex PCR, and the TCRdb table lists in-frame clones only, not all of them. The data contain approximately 65,000 clones, roughly 86% of them seen just once; the ten biggest clones take up about 5.1%. Germline trimming cut 5 bases from V and 5 bases from J; bases unmatched to any gene: 15. The CDR3 has 19 amino acids. Germline V gene sequence: CDR1 SGHAT, CDR2 FQNNGV. This record comes from a study of technical replicates of blood from four donors. The sequencing sample was made of PBMCs. This clonotype was sampled from a human donor in good health. Some clones in this sample may be carry-over from other donors' samples. This chain uses TRBV11-2 with TRBJ2-2; 12 nucleotides align to TRBD1. CDR3 in DNA: TGTGCCAGCAGCGCCACCCCCGGGACAGGGGGCGCAGGGACCGGGGAGCTGTTTTTT. Translating gives CASSATPGTGGAGTGELFF.